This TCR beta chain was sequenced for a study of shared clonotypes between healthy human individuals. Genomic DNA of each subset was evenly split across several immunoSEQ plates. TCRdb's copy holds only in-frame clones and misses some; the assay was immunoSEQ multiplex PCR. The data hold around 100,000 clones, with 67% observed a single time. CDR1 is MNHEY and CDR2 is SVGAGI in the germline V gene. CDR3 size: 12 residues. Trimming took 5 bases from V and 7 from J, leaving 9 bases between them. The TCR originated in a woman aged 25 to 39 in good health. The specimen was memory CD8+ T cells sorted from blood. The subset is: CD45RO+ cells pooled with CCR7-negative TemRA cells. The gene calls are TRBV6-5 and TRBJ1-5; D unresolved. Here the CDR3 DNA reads TGTGCCAGCAGTCCCCTCTCGCAGCCCCAGCATTTT. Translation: CASSPLSQPQHF.